What follows are 5 T cell receptor beta chains derived from one specimen sequenced in a study of T cells in narcolepsy. Sequencing was performed with immunoSEQ multiplex PCR; in TCRdb, only in-frame clones are kept and a portion is missing. The repertoire holds approximately 40,000 clones, with about 91% as singletons. Sequenced sample: CD45RA- memory CD4+ T cells from PBMCs. These receptors were taken from a human donor with narcolepsy.

The count of this clone is one. The germline gene is not matched at one end of the junction; a read error may be the cause. The chain uses TRBV7-2 and TRBJ2-3; D may correspond to TRBD1 or TRBD2 (7 bases each). CDR1 and CDR2 from the germline V gene are SGHTA and FQGNSA. The CDR3 extends over 14 amino acids. The DNA of the CDR3 is TGTGCCAGCCAGGGGGGGCCGGGCACAGATGCGCAGTATTTT. The encoded protein is CASQGGPGTDAQYF.

This chain connects TRBV30 to TRBJ1-1, with a tentative D call TRBD1 (5 bases). This CDR3 has 15 amino acids. Germline V lookup: CDR1 GTSNPN, CDR2 SVGIG (reference sequence). V was pared by 0 bases and J by 1 base, with 12 bases between. This CDR3 is CAWSVRGRKNTEAFF. The CDR3 coding sequence is TGTGCCTGGAGTGTTAGGGGACGTAAGAACACTGAAGCTTTCTTT.

The chain has TRBV27 and TRBJ1-5, with D perhaps TRBD1 (5 bases). CDR3 length: 14 amino acids. From germline, CDR1 is MNHEY and CDR2 SMNVEV (reference sequence). V was cut by 5 bases and J by 9 bases, with 17 bases left in between. CDR3 sequence: CASSTTLAGRPQHF. DNA for the CDR3: TGTGCCAGCAGTACAACCCTGGCAGGGCGGCCCCAGCATTTT.

The chain recombines TRBV15 with TRBJ2-5; 10 nucleotides align to TRBD2. Per germline, CDR1 LNHNV and CDR2 YYDKDF (reference sequence). This CDR3 contains 17 residues. Trimming removed 2 bases from V and 1 base from J; junction bases left unmatched: 7. CDR3 region: CATSRRGSGGAQETQYF. In nucleotides, the CDR3 is TGTGCCACCAGCAGAAGAGGAAGCGGGGGGGCCCAAGAGACCCAGTACTTC.

The V gene is TRBV19, the J gene TRBJ2-2; D may correspond to TRBD1 or TRBD2 (6 bases each). Germline CDR1 reads LNHDA; CDR2 reads SQIVND (reference sequence). Deletions cut 2 bases from V and 1 base from J, with 14 bases between. The length of the CDR3 is 17 residues. Here the CDR3 DNA reads TGTGCCAGTAGTATACGGGAGAGGGGGAAGAACACCGGGGAGCTGTTTTTT. Protein: CASSIRERGKNTGELFF. Variable domain in full (rest from reference TRBV19 and TRBJ2-2): DGGITQSPKYLFRKEGQNVTLSCEQNLNHDAMYWYRQDPGQGLRLIYYSQIVNDFQKGDIAEGYSVSREKKESFPLTVTSAQKNPTAFYLCASSIRERGKNTGELFFGEGSRLTVL.